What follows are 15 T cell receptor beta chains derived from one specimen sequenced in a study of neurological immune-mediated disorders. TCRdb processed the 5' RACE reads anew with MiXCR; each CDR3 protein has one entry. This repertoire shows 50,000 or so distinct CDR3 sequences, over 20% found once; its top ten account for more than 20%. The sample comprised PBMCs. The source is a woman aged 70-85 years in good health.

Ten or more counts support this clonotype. The CDR3 loop is CASSFLAERYNEQFF. In nucleotides, the CDR3 is TGCGCCAGCAGCTTTCTAGCGGAACGCTACAATGAGCAGTTCTTC. J is TRBJ2-1 and V is TRBV5-1; 7 bases map to TRBD2. This CDR3 has 15 residues. V lost 2 bases to trimming and J lost 3 bases; unmatched junction nucleotides: 5. Looked up from germline, CDR1 is SGHRS and CDR2 is YFSETQ.

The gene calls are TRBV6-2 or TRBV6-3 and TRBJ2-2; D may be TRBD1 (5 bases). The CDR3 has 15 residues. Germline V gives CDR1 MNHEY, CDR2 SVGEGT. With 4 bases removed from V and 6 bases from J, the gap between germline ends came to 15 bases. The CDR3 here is CASSSGKRESGELFF. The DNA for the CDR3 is TGTGCCAGCAGTTCAGGGAAGAGAGAGTCCGGGGAGCTGTTTTTT.

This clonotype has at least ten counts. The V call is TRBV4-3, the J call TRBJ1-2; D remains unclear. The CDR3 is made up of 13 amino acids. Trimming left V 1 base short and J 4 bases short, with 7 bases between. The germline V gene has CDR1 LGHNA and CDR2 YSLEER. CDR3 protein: CASSQGGGYGYTF. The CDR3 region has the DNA TGCGCCAGCAGCCAAGGAGGAGGCTATGGCTACACCTTC.

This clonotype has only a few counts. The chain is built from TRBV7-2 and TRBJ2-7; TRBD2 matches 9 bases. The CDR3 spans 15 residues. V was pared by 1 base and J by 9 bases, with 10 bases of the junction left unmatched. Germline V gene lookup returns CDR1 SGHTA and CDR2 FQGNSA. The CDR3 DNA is TGTGCCAGCAGCTTAGAGAATAGCGGGAGTTTGGGGCAGTACTTC. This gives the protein CASSLENSGSLGQYF.

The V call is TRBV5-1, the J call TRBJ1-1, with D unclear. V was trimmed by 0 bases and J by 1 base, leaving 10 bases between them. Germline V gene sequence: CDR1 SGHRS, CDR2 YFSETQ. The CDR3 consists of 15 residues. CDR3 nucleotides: TGCGCCAGCAGCTTGGCTGCAGGTGCGAACACTGAAGCTTTCTTT. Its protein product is CASSLAAGANTEAFF.

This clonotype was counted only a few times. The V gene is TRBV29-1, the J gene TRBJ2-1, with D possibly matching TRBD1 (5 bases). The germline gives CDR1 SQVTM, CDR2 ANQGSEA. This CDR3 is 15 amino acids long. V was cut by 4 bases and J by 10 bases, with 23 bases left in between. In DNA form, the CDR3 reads TGCAGCGTTGCGCCCTCCGAGGCTCTTCAGGGAGAGCAGTTCTTC. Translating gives CSVAPSEALQGEQFF.

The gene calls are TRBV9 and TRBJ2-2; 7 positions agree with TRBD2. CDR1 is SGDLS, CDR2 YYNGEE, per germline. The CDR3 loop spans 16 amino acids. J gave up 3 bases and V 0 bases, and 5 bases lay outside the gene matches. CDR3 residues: CASSVGGRVDTGELFF. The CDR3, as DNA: TGTGCCAGCAGCGTAGGAGGGAGGGTGGACACCGGGGAGCTGTTTTTT. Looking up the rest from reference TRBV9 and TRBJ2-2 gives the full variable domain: DSGVTQTPKHLITATGQRVTLRCSPRSGDLSVYWYQQSLDQGLQFLIQYYNGEERAKGNILERFSAQQFPDLHSELNLSSLELGDSALYFCASSVGGRVDTGELFFGEGSRLTVL.

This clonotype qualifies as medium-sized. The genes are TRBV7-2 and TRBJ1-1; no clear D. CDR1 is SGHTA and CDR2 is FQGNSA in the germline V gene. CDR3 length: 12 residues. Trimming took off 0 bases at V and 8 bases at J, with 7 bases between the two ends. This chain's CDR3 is CASSLADFEAFF. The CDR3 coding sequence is TGTGCCAGCAGCTTAGCGGACTTCGAAGCTTTCTTT. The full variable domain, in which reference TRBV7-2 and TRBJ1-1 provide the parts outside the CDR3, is GAGVSQSPSNKVTEKGKDVELRCDPISGHTALYWYRQSLGQGLEFLIYFQGNSAPDKSGLPSDRFSAERTGGSVSTLTIQRTQQEDSAVYLCASSLADFEAFFGQGTRLTVV.

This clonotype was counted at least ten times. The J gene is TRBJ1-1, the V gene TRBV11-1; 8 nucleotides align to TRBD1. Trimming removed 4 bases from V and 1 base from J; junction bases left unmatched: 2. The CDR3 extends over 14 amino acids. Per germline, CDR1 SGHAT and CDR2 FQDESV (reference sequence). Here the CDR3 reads CASSYRGGNTEAFF. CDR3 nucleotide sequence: TGTGCCAGCAGCTACAGGGGGGGGAACACTGAAGCTTTCTTT.

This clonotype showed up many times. The CDR3, as DNA: TGCGCCAGCAGCTTGGTACGACTAGCGGATAGCACAGATACGCAGTATTTT. This sequence encodes CASSLVRLADSTDTQYF. This sequence joins TRBV5-1 and TRBJ2-3, with 9 bases fitting TRBD2. Germline values: CDR1 SGHRS, CDR2 YFSETQ. Trimming took 0 bases from V and 0 from J; bases not matched to a gene: 5. The CDR3 contains 17 residues. Combining the CDR3 with reference TRBV5-1 and TRBJ2-3 gives the whole variable domain KAGVTQTPRYLIKTRGQQVTLSCSPISGHRSVSWYQQTPGQGLQFLFEYFSETQRNKGNFPGRFSGRQFSNSRSEMNVSTLELGDSALYLCASSLVRLADSTDTQYFGPGTRLTVL.

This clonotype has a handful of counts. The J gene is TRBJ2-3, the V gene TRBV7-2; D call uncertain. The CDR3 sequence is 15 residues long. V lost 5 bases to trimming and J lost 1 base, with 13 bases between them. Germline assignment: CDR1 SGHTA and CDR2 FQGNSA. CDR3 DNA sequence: TGTGCCAGCAGCCTGAGACCGTGGGGCACAGATACGCAGTATTTT. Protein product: CASSLRPWGTDTQYF.

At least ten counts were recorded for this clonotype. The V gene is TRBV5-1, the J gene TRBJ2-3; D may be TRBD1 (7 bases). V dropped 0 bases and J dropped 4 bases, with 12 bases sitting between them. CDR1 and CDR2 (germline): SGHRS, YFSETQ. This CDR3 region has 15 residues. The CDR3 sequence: CASSLARGVADTQYF. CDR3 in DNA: TGCGCCAGCAGCTTGGCCAGGGGGGTCGCAGATACGCAGTATTTT.

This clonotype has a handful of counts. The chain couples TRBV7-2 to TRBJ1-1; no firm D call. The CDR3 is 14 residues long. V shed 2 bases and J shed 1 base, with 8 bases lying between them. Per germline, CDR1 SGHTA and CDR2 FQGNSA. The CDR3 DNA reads TGTGCCAGCAGCTTAATAGCAGGGAACACTGAAGCTTTCTTT. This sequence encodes CASSLIAGNTEAFF.

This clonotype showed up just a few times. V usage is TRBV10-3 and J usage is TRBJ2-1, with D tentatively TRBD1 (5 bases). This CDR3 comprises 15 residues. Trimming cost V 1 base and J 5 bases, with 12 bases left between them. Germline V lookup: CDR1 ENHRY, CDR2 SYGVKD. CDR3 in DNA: TGTGCCATCAGTGAGTTTGGGGCCTTAGACAATGAGCAGTTCTTC. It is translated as CAISEFGALDNEQFF.

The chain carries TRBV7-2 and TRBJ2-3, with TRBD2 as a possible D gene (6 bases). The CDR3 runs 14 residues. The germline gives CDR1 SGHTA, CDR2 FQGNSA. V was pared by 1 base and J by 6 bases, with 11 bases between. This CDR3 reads CASSLGRLGDTQYF. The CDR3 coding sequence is TGTGCCAGCAGCTTAGGGAGACTAGGGGATACGCAGTATTTT.